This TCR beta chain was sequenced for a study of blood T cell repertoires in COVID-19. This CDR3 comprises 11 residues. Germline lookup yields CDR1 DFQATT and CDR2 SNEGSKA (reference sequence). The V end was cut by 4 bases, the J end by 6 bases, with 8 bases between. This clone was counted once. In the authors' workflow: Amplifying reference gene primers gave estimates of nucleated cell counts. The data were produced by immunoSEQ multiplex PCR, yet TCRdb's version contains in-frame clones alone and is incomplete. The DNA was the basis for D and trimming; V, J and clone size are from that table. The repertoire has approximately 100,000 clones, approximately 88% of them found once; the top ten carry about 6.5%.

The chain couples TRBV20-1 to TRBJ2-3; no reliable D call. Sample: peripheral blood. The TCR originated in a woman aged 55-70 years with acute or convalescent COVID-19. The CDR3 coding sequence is TGCAGTGCTAACTTTGGTGATACGCAGTATTTT. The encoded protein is CSANFGDTQYF.